The rows below give T cell receptor beta chains drawn from one sample of a study of preoperative IRX-2 immunotherapy in early breast cancer. Assay: immunoSEQ multiplex PCR; the TCRdb copy retains only in-frame clones and omits some. The sample has some 19,000 clones; roughly 80% are singletons. Sequences were derived from lymph node tissue, sampled after IRX-2 immunotherapy. Receptors were obtained from a human donor with breast cancer. Both conserved end residues are trimmed from each CDR3. D genes are given only for firm matches.

V gene	D gene	J gene	CDR3 protein
TRBV6-8	TRBD1	TRBJ2-7	ASREPGQFYEQY
TRBV19	-	TRBJ1-5	ASNMGLGPQH
TRBV28	-	TRBJ1-1	ASSLPNTEAF
TRBV19	TRBD1	TRBJ1-5	ASSTGINQPQH
TRBV11-3	-	TRBJ1-3	ASSLTASGNTIY
TRBV19	-	TRBJ1-3	ASSISTSGNTIY
TRBV28	-	TRBJ1-5	ASSSTGLQPQH
TRBV11-3	TRBD2	TRBJ2-3	ASSFERLAGGTDTQY
TRBV29-1	TRBD2	TRBJ2-1	SVVASGGDSYNEQF
TRBV6-8	TRBD2	TRBJ2-7	ASSLRGWGGGEQY
TRBV30	TRBD1	TRBJ1-2	AWSAGQSNYGYT
TRBV6-4	TRBD2	TRBJ2-1	ASRLSGGNYNEQF
TRBV11-3	-	TRBJ1-2	ASSSLVGMGGYT
TRBV18	TRBD2	TRBJ2-5	ASSLTSGKETQY
TRBV19	TRBD1	TRBJ1-5	ASSMGTGTSNQPQH
TRBV18	TRBD1	TRBJ2-7	ASSQRGQGSEQY
TRBV7-6	-	TRBJ2-3	ASSLLSDTDTQY
TRBV7-7	-	TRBJ2-3	ASSLDGGARLHTQY
TRBV30	TRBD2	TRBJ2-1	AWSGRGASYNEQF
TRBV19	-	TRBJ1-5	ASSITAQANQPQH
TRBV6-8	-	TRBJ2-7	ASRYPGYEQY
TRBV6-8	-	TRBJ1-1	ASRARDADTEAF
TRBV11-3	-	TRBJ1-3	ASSSSLGTSSGNTIY